This TCR beta chain is drawn from a study of T cell responses to AZD1222 COVID-19 vaccine. As for this clone: Its antigen is currently unknown.

V was cut by 2 bases and J by 5 bases, with 7 bases left in between. Germline V gives CDR1 MDHEN, CDR2 SYDVKM. This CDR3 contains 13 residues. Assay: immunoSEQ multiplex PCR; the TCRdb copy retains only in-frame clones and omits some. The table has about 150,000 clones, approximately 90% seen once. Notes on the study in general: Dominant at 160-218 and 743-854, vaccine-associated CD4 TCRs also spanned spike.

J is TRBJ1-5 and V is TRBV28; possible D gene TRBD1, 5 bases. This TCR came from an adult in good health. The sample in question was peripheral blood, obtained on day 0 of AZD1222 vaccination. CDR3 sequence: CASSLAGYQPQHF. The CDR3 coding sequence is TGTGCCAGCAGTTTAGCAGGGTATCAGCCCCAGCATTTT.